This TCR beta chain appears in the sequencing data of a study of shared T cell receptors in the human thymus. The V and J ends lost 5 bases and 1 base, in that order; junction bases with no gene match: 6. The germline CDR1 and CDR2 sequences are SGHAT and FQNNGV. This CDR3 is built from 16 residues. Here immunoSEQ multiplex PCR was the method, and the copy in TCRdb shows in-frame clones only, minus some. The data contain about 710,000 clones, approximately 87% of them seen just once; the ten biggest clones take up approximately 0.0097%. The same specimen was also included in a second study, on human thymus T cells. That publication notes: The thymus was resected at corrective cardiac surgery. Thymic and blood repertoires appeared to show biased V and J gene usage.

The TCR comes from a boy younger than two with a congenital heart defect. V usage is TRBV11-2 and J usage is TRBJ1-3; 9 bases line up with TRBD1. Material: thymocytes. CDR3 DNA sequence: TGTGCCAGCAGCAGACAGGGGGAAGGTTCTGGAAACACCATATATTTT. It translates to CASSRQGEGSGNTIYF. The full variable domain, in which reference TRBV11-2 and TRBJ1-3 provide the parts outside the CDR3, is EAGVAQSPRYKIIEKRQSVAFWCNPISGHATLYWYQQILGQGPKLLIQFQNNGVVDDSQLPKDRFSAERLKGVDSTLKIQPAKLEDSAVYLCASSRQGEGSGNTIYFGEGSWLTVV.